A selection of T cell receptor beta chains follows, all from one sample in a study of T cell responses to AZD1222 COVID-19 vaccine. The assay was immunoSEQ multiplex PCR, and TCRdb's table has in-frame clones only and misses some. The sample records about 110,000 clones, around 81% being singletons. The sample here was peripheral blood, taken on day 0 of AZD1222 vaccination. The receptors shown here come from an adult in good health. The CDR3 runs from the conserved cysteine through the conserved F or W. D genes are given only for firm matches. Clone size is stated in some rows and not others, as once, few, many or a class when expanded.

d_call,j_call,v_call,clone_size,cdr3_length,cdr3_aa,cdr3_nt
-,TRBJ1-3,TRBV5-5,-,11,CASGAGNTIYF,TGTGCCAGTGGGGCAGGAAACACCATATATTTT
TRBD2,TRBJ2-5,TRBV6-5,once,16,CASSYSGTSGQETQYF,TGTGCCAGCAGTTACTCTGGGACTAGCGGCCAAGAGACCCAGTACTTC
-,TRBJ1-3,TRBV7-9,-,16,CASSLEMGGSGNTIYF,TGTGCCAGCAGCTTAGAGATGGGGGGCTCTGGAAACACCATATATTTT
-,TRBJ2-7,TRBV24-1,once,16,CATSDATGFFPYEQYF,TGTGCCACCAGTGATGCTACAGGGTTCTTTCCCTACGAGCAGTACTTC
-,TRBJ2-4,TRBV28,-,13,CASSQGGKNIQYF,TGTGCCAGCAGTCAGGGCGGCAAAAACATTCAGTACTTC
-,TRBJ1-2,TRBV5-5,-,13,CASSSGDFGGYTF,TGTGCCAGCAGCTCAGGGGATTTTGGGGGCTACACCTTC
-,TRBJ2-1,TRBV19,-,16,CASSRVRGGSYNEQFF,TGTGCCAGTAGTAGGGTCAGGGGGGGGTCCTACAATGAGCAGTTCTTC
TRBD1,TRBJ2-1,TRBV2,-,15,CASKARTGARNEQFF,TGTGCCAGCAAGGCCAGGACAGGGGCTAGGAATGAGCAGTTCTTC
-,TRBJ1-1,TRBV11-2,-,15,CASSLRTVLNTEAFF,TGTGCCAGCAGCCTCCGGACAGTCCTGAACACTGAAGCTTTCTTT
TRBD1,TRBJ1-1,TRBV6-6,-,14,CASSSIQGAHEAFF,TGTGCCAGCAGTTCTATACAGGGGGCCCATGAAGCTTTCTTT
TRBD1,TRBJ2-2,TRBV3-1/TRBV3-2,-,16,CASSQVGQGNTGELFF,TGTGCCAGCAGCCAAGTCGGACAGGGGAACACCGGGGAGCTGTTTTTT
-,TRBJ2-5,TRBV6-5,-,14,CASSFLSAGETQYF,TGTGCCAGCAGTTTCCTTTCCGCGGGAGAGACCCAGTACTTC
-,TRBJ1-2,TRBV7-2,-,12,CASSLKVGLGTF,-
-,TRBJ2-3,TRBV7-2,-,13,CASSLGAADTQYF,TGTGCCAGCAGCTTAGGAGCGGCGGATACGCAGTATTTT
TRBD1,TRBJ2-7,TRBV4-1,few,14,CASSLETGGSEQYF,TGCGCCAGCAGCTTAGAGACAGGGGGCTCCGAGCAGTACTTC
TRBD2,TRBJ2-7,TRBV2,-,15,CASRAPGTRTIQQYF,TGTGCCAGCAGGGCCCCCGGGACTAGGACGATACAGCAGTACTTC
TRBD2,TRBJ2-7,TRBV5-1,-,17,CASSLGVGPSGTYEQYF,TGCGCCAGCAGCTTGGGGGTCGGGCCTAGCGGAACCTACGAGCAGTACTTC
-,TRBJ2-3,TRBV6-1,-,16,CASSGGLGGGTDTQYF,TGTGCCAGCAGTGGGGGTTTGGGCGGGGGCACAGATACGCAGTATTTT